This note documents a single TCR beta chain sequence. These data belong to a study of blood T cell repertoires in COVID-19. On the study more broadly: Samples taken during acute and convalescent COVID-19 were collected in the United States, Italy and Spain. T cells, B-cell-depleted T cells, or PBMCs supplied cDNA or gDNA.

The CDR3 consists of 16 residues. Germline V gene lookup returns CDR1 SGHTA and CDR2 FQGNSA. The V gene end was trimmed by 5 bases and the J gene end by 2 bases; junction bases not matched to a gene: 5. Per the authors' pipeline: By means of reference gene primer amplification, nucleated cell counts were estimated. Libraries were prepared by immunoSEQ multiplex PCR; TCRdb keeps only in-frame clonotypes and omits some of them. V, J and clone size reflect that table, while D and trimming were determined from the DNA. Of 200,000 to 300,000 clones listed, 85% are singletons. Sequencing was carried out using peripheral blood. The chain has TRBV7-2 and TRBJ2-2; TRBD1 aligns across 10 bases. The TCR comes from a woman aged 55-70 years with active or convalescent COVID-19. CDR3 sequence (DNA): TGTGCCAGCAGCATCCGACAGGGGGCAAACACCGGGGAGCTGTTTTTT. This encodes CASSIRQGANTGELFF. The full variable domain, completed using reference TRBV7-2 and TRBJ2-2, is GAGVSQSPSNKVTEKGKDVELRCDPISGHTALYWYRQSLGQGLEFLIYFQGNSAPDKSGLPSDRFSAERTGGSVSTLTIQRTQQEDSAVYLCASSIRQGANTGELFFGEGSRLTVL.